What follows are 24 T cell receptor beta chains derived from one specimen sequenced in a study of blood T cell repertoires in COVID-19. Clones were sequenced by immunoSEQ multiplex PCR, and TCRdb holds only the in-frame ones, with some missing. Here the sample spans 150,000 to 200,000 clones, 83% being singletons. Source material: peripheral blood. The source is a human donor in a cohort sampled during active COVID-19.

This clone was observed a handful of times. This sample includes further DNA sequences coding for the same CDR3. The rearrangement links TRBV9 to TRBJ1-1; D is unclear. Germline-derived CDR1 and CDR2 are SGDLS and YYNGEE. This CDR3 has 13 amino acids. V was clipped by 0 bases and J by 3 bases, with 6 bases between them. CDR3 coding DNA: TGTGCCAGCAGCGTAGGAGGTTACACTGAAGCTTTCTTT. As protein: CASSVGGYTEAFF.

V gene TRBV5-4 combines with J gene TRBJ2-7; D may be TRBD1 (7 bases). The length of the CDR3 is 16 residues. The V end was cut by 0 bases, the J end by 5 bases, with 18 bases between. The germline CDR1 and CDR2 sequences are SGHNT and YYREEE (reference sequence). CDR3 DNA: TGTGCCAGCAGCTTGGAAGGCGGGACAGTGACGAACGAGCAGTACTTC. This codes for CASSLEGGTVTNEQYF.

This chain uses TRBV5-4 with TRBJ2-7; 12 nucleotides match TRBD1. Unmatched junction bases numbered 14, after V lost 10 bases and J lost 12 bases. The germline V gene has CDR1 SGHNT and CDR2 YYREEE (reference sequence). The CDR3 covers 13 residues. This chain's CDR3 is CAAGTGGAKSGYF. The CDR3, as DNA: TGTGCCGCAGGGACAGGGGGCGCGAAGTCGGGGTACTTC.

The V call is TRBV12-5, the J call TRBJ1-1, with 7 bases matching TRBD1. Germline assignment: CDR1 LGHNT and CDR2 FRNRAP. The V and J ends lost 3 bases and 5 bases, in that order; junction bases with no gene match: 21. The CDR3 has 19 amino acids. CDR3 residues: CASGLIQPGQSLIGTEAFF. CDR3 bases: TGTGCTAGTGGTTTAATACAGCCGGGACAGTCGTTGATAGGGACTGAAGCTTTCTTT. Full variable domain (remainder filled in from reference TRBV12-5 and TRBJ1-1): DARVTQTPRHKVTEMGQEVTMRCQPILGHNTVFWYRQTMMQGLELLAYFRNRAPLDDSGMPKDRFSAEMPDATLATLKIQPSEPRDSAVYFCASGLIQPGQSLIGTEAFFGQGTRLTVV.

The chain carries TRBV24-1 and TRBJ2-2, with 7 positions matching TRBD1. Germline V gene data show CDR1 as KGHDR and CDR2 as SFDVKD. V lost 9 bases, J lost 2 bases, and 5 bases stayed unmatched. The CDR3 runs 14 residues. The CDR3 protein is CATGDRTNTGELFF. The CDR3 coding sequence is TGTGCCACCGGGGACAGAACCAACACCGGGGAGCTGTTTTTT.

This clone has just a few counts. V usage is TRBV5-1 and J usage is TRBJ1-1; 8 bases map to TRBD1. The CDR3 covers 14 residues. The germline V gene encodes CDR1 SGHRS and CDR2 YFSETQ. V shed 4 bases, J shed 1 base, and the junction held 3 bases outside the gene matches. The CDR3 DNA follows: TGCGCCAGCAGCCCAGGGACAGGGAACACTGAAGCTTTCTTT. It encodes CASSPGTGNTEAFF.

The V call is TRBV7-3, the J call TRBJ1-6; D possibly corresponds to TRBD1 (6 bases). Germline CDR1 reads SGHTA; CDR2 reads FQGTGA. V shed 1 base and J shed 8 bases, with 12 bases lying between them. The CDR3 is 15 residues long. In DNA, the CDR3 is TGTGCCAGCAGCTTAAACGGGGGGCCTTATTCACCCCTCCACTTT. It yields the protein CASSLNGGPYSPLHF. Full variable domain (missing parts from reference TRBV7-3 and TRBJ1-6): GAGVSQTPSNKVTEKGKYVELRCDPISGHTALYWYRQSLGQGPEFLIYFQGTGAADDSGLPNDRFFAVRPEGSVSTLKIQRTERGDSAVYLCASSLNGGPYSPLHFGNGTRLTVT.

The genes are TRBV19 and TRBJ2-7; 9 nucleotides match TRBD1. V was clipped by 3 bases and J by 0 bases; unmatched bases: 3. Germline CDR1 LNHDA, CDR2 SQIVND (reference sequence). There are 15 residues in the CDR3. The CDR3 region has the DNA TGTGCCAGTAGTATCCTACAGGGGGCCTCCTACGAGCAGTACTTC. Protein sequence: CASSILQGASYEQYF. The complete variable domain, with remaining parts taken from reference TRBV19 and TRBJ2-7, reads DGGITQSPKYLFRKEGQNVTLSCEQNLNHDAMYWYRQDPGQGLRLIYYSQIVNDFQKGDIAEGYSVSREKKESFPLTVTSAQKNPTAFYLCASSILQGASYEQYFGPGTRLTVT.

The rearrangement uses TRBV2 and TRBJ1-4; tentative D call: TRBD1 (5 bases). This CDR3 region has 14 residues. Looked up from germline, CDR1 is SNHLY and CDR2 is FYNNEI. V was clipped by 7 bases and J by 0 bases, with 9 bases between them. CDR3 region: CASMVRATNEKLFF. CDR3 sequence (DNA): TGTGCCAGCATGGTCAGGGCAACTAATGAAAAACTGTTTTTT.

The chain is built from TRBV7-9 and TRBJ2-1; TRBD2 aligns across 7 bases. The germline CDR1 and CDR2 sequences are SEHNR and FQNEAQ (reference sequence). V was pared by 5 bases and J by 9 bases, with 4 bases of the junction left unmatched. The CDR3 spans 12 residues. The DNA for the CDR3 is TGTGCCAGCAGCCAAGGCGGGAGTGAGCAGTTCTTC. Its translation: CASSQGGSEQFF.

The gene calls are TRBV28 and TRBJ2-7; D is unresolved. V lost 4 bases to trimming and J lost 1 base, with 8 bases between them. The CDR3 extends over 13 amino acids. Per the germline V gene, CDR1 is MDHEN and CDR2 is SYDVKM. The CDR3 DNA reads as TGTGCCAGCAGTTCCCTATATTCCTACGAGCAGTACTTC. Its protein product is CASSSLYSYEQYF. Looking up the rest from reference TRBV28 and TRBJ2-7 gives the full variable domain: DVKVTQSSRYLVKRTGEKVFLECVQDMDHENMFWYRQDPGLGLRLIYFSYDVKMKEKGDIPEGYSVSREKKERFSLILESASTNQTSMYLCASSSLYSYEQYFGPGTRLTVT.

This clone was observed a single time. The CDR3 sequence: CASSLGGSPYEQYF. CDR3 sequence (DNA): TGTGCCAGCAGCTTAGGTGGGAGCCCCTACGAGCAGTACTTC. The V call is TRBV7-8, the J call TRBJ2-7, with D perhaps TRBD2 (5 bases). Germline values: CDR1 SGHVS, CDR2 FQNEAQ. V lost 1 base to trimming and J lost 2 bases, with 9 bases between them. The CDR3 consists of 14 residues.

CDR3 bases: TGTGCCAGCAGCGCTACAGGGAGGGGCGAGCAGTTCTTC. Encoded protein: CASSATGRGEQFF. The chain is built from TRBV5-6 and TRBJ2-1; TRBD2 might be the D (7 bases). V was clipped by 4 bases and J by 10 bases, with 15 bases between them. The germline CDR1 and CDR2 sequences are SGHDT and YYEEEE. This CDR3 region has 13 residues.

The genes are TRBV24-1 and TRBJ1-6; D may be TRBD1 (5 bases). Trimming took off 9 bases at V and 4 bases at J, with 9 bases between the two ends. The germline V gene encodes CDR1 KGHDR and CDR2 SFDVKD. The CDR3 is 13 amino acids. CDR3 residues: CATQGWYNSPLHF. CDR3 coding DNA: TGTGCCACCCAGGGTTGGTATAATTCACCCCTCCACTTT.

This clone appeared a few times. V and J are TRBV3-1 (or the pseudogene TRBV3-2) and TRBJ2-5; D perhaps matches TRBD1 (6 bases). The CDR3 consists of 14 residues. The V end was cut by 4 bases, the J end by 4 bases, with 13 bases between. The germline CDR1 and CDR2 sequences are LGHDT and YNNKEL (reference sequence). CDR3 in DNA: TGTGCCAGCAGCCTGGGGAGCAGGGGAGAGACCCAGTACTTC. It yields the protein CASSLGSRGETQYF.

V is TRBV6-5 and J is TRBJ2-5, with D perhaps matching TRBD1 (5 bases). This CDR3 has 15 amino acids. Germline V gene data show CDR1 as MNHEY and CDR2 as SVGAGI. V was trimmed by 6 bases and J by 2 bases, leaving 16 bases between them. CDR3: CASSSLQGGQETQYF. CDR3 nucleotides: TGTGCCAGCAGCTCCCTCCAGGGTGGACAAGAGACCCAGTACTTC.

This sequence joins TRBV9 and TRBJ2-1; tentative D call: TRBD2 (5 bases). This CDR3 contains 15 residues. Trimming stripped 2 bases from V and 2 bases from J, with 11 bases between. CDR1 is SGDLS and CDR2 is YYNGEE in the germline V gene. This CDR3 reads CASSVSEGAYNEQFF. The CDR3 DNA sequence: TGTGCCAGCAGCGTGTCAGAGGGTGCCTACAATGAGCAGTTCTTC.

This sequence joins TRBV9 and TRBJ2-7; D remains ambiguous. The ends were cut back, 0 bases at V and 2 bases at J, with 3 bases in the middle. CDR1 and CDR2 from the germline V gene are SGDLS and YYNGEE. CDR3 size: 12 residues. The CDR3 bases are TGTGCCAGCAGCGTAGGCGCCTACGAGCAGTACTTC. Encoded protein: CASSVGAYEQYF.

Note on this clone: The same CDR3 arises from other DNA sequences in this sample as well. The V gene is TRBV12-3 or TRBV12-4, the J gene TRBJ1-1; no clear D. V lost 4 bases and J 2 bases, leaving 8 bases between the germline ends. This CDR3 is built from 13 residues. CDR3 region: CASSWAVNTEAFF. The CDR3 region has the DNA TGTGCCAGCAGTTGGGCCGTAAACACTGAAGCTTTCTTT.

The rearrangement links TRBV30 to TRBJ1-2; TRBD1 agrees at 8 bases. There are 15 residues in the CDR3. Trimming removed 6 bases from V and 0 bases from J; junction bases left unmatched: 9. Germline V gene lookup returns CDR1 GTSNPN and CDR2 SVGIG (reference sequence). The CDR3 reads CACLRTGTSNYGYTF. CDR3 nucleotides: TGTGCCTGTCTTCGGACAGGGACCTCTAACTATGGCTACACCTTC.

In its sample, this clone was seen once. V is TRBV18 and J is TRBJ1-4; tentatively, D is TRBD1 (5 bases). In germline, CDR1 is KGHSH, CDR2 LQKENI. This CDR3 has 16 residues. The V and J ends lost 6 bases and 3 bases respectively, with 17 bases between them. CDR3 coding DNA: TGTGCCAGCTCTGCCTCGTTTCGACAGCCTAATGAAAAACTGTTTTTT. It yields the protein CASSASFRQPNEKLFF.

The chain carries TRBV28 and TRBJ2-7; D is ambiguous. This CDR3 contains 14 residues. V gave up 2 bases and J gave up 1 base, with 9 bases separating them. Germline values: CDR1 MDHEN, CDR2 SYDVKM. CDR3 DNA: TGTGCCAGCAGTTTAGCTCAGAATTCCTACGAGCAGTACTTC. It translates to CASSLAQNSYEQYF.

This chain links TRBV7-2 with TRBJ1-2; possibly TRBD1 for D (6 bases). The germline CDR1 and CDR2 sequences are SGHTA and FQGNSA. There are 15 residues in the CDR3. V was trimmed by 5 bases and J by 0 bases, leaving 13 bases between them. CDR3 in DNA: TGTGCCAGCAGCCCGCAGGGGCCAACTAACTATGGCTACACCTTC. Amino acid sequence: CASSPQGPTNYGYTF.

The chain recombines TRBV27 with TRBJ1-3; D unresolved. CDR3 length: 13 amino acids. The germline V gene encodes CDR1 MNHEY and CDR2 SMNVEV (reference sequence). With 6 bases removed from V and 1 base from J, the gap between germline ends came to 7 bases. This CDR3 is CASRGSSGNTIYF. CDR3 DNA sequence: TGTGCCAGCAGGGGGAGTTCTGGAAACACCATATATTTT.